These 26 T cell receptor beta chains were sequenced from one sample in a study of cytomegalovirus exposure and HLA in healthy donors (dated by TCRdb to 2016 to 2017). Library prep was done by the immunoSEQ multiplex PCR assay. For the multiplex PCR, a mixture combining 60 forward primers for TCR Vbeta segments and 13 reverse primers for TCR Jbeta segments was used. Sourced from immuneACCESS, this table was stored by TCRdb with only in-frame sequences that have V and J called. A share of the clones is absent; for the studies checked, an unresolved V gene accounts for under half, and the remainder has no known explanation. This sample holds approximately 140,000 clones; roughly 66% were observed only once. Approximately 1.8% of the sample lies in the top ten. The sample consisted of PBMCs. The receptors shown here come from a woman aged 18-29 years in good health and CMV-seronegative.

CDR3 amino acids: CASSIGPRNYGYTF. The CDR3 bases are TGTGCCAGTAGTATAGGGCCCCGCAACTATGGCTACACCTTC. The chain has TRBV19 and TRBJ1-2; D is unclear. The CDR3 length is 14 residues. The V end lost 1 base, the J end lost 2 bases, and 8 bases lay between the germline ends. CDR1 LNHDA and CDR2 SQIVND come from the germline V gene (reference sequence).

The chain combines TRBV21-1 with TRBJ2-7; whether TRBD1, the table's D call, matches the DNA was not checked. TRBV21-1 is described as a pseudogene. The CDR3 spans 17 residues. CDR3 sequence (DNA): TGTGCCAGCAGCAACTGGTATGGGGCCCCCGGGCACTACGAGCAGTACGTT. Translation gives CASSNWYGAPGHYEQYV.

V and J are TRBV5-6 and TRBJ2-1; 10 bases align to TRBD1. The trim removed 0 bases at V and 10 bases at J, leaving 7 bases unmatched. The CDR3 has 15 amino acids. Germline CDR1 SGHDT, CDR2 YYEEEE. CDR3 nucleotide sequence: TGTGCCAGCAGCTTGGCCGGGACAGGGGCGGGCGAGCAGTTCTTC. Residues: CASSLAGTGAGEQFF.

The J gene is TRBJ2-3, the V gene TRBV11-2, with D possibly TRBD1 on 6 matching bases. CDR3 length: 13 residues. The germline V gene has CDR1 SGHAT and CDR2 FQNNGV. V was clipped by 4 bases and J by 5 bases, with 10 bases between them. This CDR3 reads CASSSLQGDTQYF. CDR3 bases: TGTGCCAGCAGCTCCTTACAGGGAGATACGCAGTATTTT.

The J gene is TRBJ2-7, the V gene TRBV25-1, with D perhaps TRBD1 (6 bases). Trimming pared 6 bases from V and 2 bases from J, leaving 14 bases between. Germline V gives CDR1 MGHDK, CDR2 SYGVNS. CDR3 length: 14 amino acids. CDR3 in amino acids: CASSPLGGTYEQYF. The CDR3 nucleotides read TGTGCCAGCAGCCCGTTAGGGGGAACCTACGAGCAGTACTTC.

This clone was detected only once. This chain connects TRBV5-4 to TRBJ1-1; tentative D call: TRBD1 (5 bases). V lost 7 bases to trimming and J lost 7 bases, with 20 bases between them. This CDR3 is built from 14 residues. Germline V CDR1 and CDR2: SGHNT, YYREEE (reference sequence). CDR3 DNA: TGTGCCAGCTTATTCCGACAGAAGAAAAATGAAGCTTTCTTT. This gives the protein CASLFRQKKNEAFF.

This rearrangement joins TRBV15 to TRBJ2-7, with 10 bases identical to TRBD1. CDR1 and CDR2 from the germline V gene are LNHNV and YYDKDF (reference sequence). There are 14 residues in the CDR3. J lost 5 bases, V lost 2 bases, and 3 bases had no gene match. This chain's CDR3 is CATSRSGQGNEQYF. The CDR3 coding sequence is TGTGCCACCAGCAGATCGGGACAGGGGAACGAGCAGTACTTC.

This clone was seen a few times. The chain uses TRBV19 and TRBJ2-1; weak D call: TRBD1 (5 bases). CDR1 is LNHDA, CDR2 SQIVND, per germline (reference sequence). The length of the CDR3 is 17 residues. Deletions cut 5 bases from V and 2 bases from J, with 19 bases between. The CDR3 spells CASSLGNVRVPYNEQFF. In nucleotides, the CDR3 is TGTGCCAGTAGTTTAGGTAATGTCAGGGTTCCCTACAATGAGCAGTTCTTC.

This chain links TRBV5-3 with TRBJ1-3; D possibly corresponds to TRBD1 (5 bases). TRBV5-3 belongs to the ORF category, with a function that is uncertain. V was shortened by 3 bases and J by 0 bases, with 19 bases between the two germline ends. The CDR3 has 18 amino acids. The CDR3 here is CARSSRQLLHLSGNTIYF. The CDR3 DNA follows: TGTGCCAGAAGCTCTCGACAGCTTTTACACCTCTCTGGAAACACCATATATTTT.

A few counts support this clone. The chain joins TRBV5-1 to TRBJ2-5; 7 bases fit TRBD1. V lost 3 bases to trimming and J lost 5 bases; unmatched junction nucleotides: 16. Germline CDR1 reads SGHRS; CDR2 reads YFSETQ. The CDR3 loop spans 17 amino acids. CDR3 residues: CASSWDPGQPSGETQYF. For the CDR3, the DNA is TGCGCCAGCAGCTGGGACCCGGGACAGCCGTCCGGGGAGACCCAGTACTTC.

This clone was counted between two and nine times. The chain's CDR3 is CSLMGLAGSVEQFF. CDR3 nucleotide sequence: TGCAGCCTCATGGGACTAGCGGGGAGTGTTGAGCAGTTCTTC. This chain connects TRBV29-1 to TRBJ2-1, with 13 bases aligning to TRBD2. CDR1 and CDR2 from the germline V gene are SQVTM and ANQGSEA. The ends lost 8 bases at V and 9 bases at J; junction bases unmatched: 10. This CDR3 is 14 amino acids long.

The chain joins TRBV5-5 to TRBJ2-1; D may be TRBD2 (6 bases). The V end was cut by 0 bases, the J end by 0 bases, with 10 bases between. Per germline, CDR1 SGHKS and CDR2 YYEKEE (reference sequence). The CDR3 length is 16 residues. The DNA of the CDR3 is TGTGCCAGCAGCTTGGGCCGGACTACCTCCTACAATGAGCAGTTCTTC. Translating it yields CASSLGRTTSYNEQFF.

V gene TRBV12-5 combines with J gene TRBJ2-1; D might be TRBD2 (6 bases). The V end was cut by 3 bases, the J end by 9 bases, with 12 bases between. The CDR3 extends over 13 amino acids. CDR1 and CDR2 (germline): LGHNT, FRNRAP. CDR3 amino acids: CASGLDWGVEQFF. CDR3 nucleotides: TGTGCTAGTGGTTTAGACTGGGGGGTTGAGCAGTTCTTC.

V gene TRBV7-7 combines with J gene TRBJ2-5, with TRBD2 matching 8 bases. The CDR3 loop spans 16 amino acids. Germline values: CDR1 SSHAT, CDR2 FNYEAQ (reference sequence). The junction had 4 bases not matched to a gene; V was cut back by 1 base and J by 0 bases. This chain's CDR3 is CASSLGLAHNQETQYF. CDR3 sequence (DNA): TGTGCCAGCAGCTTAGGACTAGCGCACAACCAAGAGACCCAGTACTTC. Full variable domain (outside the CDR3, taken from reference TRBV7-7 and TRBJ2-5): GAGVSQSPRYKVTKRGQDVTLRCDPISSHATLYWYQQALGQGPEFLTYFNYEAQPDKSGLPSDRFSAERPEGSISTLTIQRTEQRDSAMYRCASSLGLAHNQETQYFGPGTRLLVL.

In this sample, this clone turned up a few times. This chain connects TRBV9 to TRBJ1-1; TRBD1 is a possible D gene (6 bases). Deletions cut 3 bases from V and 4 bases from J, with 16 bases between. In germline, CDR1 is SGDLS, CDR2 YYNGEE. The CDR3 covers 15 residues. For the CDR3, the DNA is TGTGCCAGCAGCGAATATTCCAGGGGTGGCACTGAAGCTTTCTTT. Translation: CASSEYSRGGTEAFF.

This clone was seen only a few times. This chain connects TRBV7-8 to TRBJ2-4, with 8 positions matching TRBD1. The germline gives CDR1 SGHVS, CDR2 FQNEAQ. The CDR3 consists of 13 residues. V lost 4 bases, J lost 15 bases, and 11 bases stayed unmatched. This chain's CDR3 is CASSSNRGQASYF. CDR3 sequence (DNA): TGTGCCAGCAGCTCGAATCGGGGACAGGCTTCGTACTTC.

The gene calls are TRBV5-1 and TRBJ2-2; D is unresolved. CDR1 and CDR2 (germline): SGHRS, YFSETQ. Trimming pared 0 bases from V and 1 base from J, leaving 10 bases between. The CDR3 sequence is 16 residues long. The DNA of the CDR3 is TGCGCCAGCAGCTTGGCCAGACTTGAGAACACCGGGGAGCTGTTTTTT. Translated, it gives CASSLARLENTGELFF.

The chain employs TRBV6-5 and TRBJ1-2; D might be TRBD1 (6 bases). The V end lost 2 bases, the J end lost 5 bases, and 15 bases lay between the germline ends. Looked up from germline, CDR1 is MNHEY and CDR2 is SVGAGI. The CDR3 has 15 residues. The CDR3 protein is CASSYVQGRGYGYTF. The DNA for the CDR3 is TGTGCCAGCAGTTACGTACAGGGTAGAGGTTATGGCTACACCTTC.

As to this clone: One end of the junction fails to match germline, which may point to a read error. The chain links TRBV18 to TRBJ2-2, with 9 bases matching TRBD2. The length of the CDR3 is 15 residues. CDR1 is KGHSH and CDR2 is LQKENI in the germline V gene. In nucleotides, the CDR3 is TGTGCCGGCTCCTCGGGACTAGCTGGTACCGGGGAGCTGTTTTTT. This translates into CAGSSGLAGTGELFF.

V and J are TRBV6-1 and TRBJ1-2, with 7 nucleotides matching TRBD1. Per the germline V gene, CDR1 is MNHNS and CDR2 is SASEGT. The CDR3 totals 14 residues. V shed 4 bases and J 1 base; nucleotides not matched to a gene: 3. CDR3 sequence: CASSGGTVNYGYTF. In nucleotides, the CDR3 is TGTGCCAGCAGTGGTGGGACAGTTAACTATGGCTACACCTTC.

CDR3 in amino acids: CASSRGGSGANVLTF. In DNA, the CDR3 is TGTGCCAGTTCCCGCGGGGGCTCTGGGGCCAACGTCCTGACTTTC. The V and J genes are TRBV19 and TRBJ2-6; 7 bases agree with TRBD2. CDR3 length: 15 residues. J was trimmed by 0 bases and V by 8 bases; bases with no gene match: 4. From germline, CDR1 is LNHDA and CDR2 SQIVND (reference sequence).

Of note for this clone: One end of the junction does not line up with germline, which may come from a read error. The J gene is TRBJ2-6, the V gene TRBV4-3, with a tentative D call TRBD1 (5 bases). This CDR3 is built from 16 residues. The germline V gene has CDR1 LGHNA and CDR2 YSLEER. CDR3 in DNA: TGCGCCAGCAGCCAAGGTCGGAACTCTGGGGCCAACGGCCTGACTTTC. The encoded protein is CASSQGRNSGANGLTF.

V usage is TRBV7-2 and J usage is TRBJ2-5; D may be TRBD2 (5 bases). The J call may be incorrect, as the DNA end agrees better with TRBJ2-7. The CDR3 contains 15 residues. CDR1 and CDR2 from the germline V gene are SGHTA and FQGNSA. Here the CDR3 reads CASSRAGPLSYEQYF. The CDR3 DNA is TGTGCCAGCAGCCGTGCGGGTCCCCTCTCCTACGAGCAGTACTTC.

The chain is built from TRBV5-1 and TRBJ2-1, with 8 bases matching TRBD2. The CDR3 runs to 15 residues. The V gene's germline CDR1 is SGHRS and CDR2 YFSETQ. After removal of 5 bases from V and 5 bases from J, the junction contained 9 bases not matched to a gene. CDR3 loop: CASRPLAGGDNEQFF. The CDR3 bases are TGCGCCAGCAGACCACTCGCGGGGGGAGACAATGAGCAGTTCTTC.

Points on this clone: This sample includes further DNA sequences coding for the same CDR3. The genes are TRBV11-2 and TRBJ2-1, with D tentatively TRBD2 (5 bases). CDR1 and CDR2 from the germline V gene are SGHAT and FQNNGV. Deletions cut 5 bases from V and 9 bases from J, with 11 bases between. The CDR3 loop spans 12 amino acids. In DNA, the CDR3 is TGTGCCAGCAGCCTGAGCGCGGGTGAGCAGTTCTTC. Protein: CASSLSAGEQFF. Full variable domain (rest looked up from reference TRBV11-2 and TRBJ2-1): EAGVAQSPRYKIIEKRQSVAFWCNPISGHATLYWYQQILGQGPKLLIQFQNNGVVDDSQLPKDRFSAERLKGVDSTLKIQPAKLEDSAVYLCASSLSAGEQFFGPGTRLTVL.

This clone was seen more than once but under ten times. The rearrangement joins TRBV27 to TRBJ1-2; the match to TRBD1 covers 11 bases. The CDR3 is 16 amino acids. The J segment lost 5 bases and the V segment lost 3 bases, leaving 8 bases of the junction unmatched. Germline CDR1 and CDR2: MNHEY and SMNVEV (reference sequence). The CDR3 nucleotides read TGTGCCAGCAGTTTCGACGGACAGGGGGCTCTATATGGCTACACCTTC. Translation: CASSFDGQGALYGYTF.